This T cell receptor beta chain appears in the sequencing data of a study of T cells in localized non-small cell lung cancer. General study findings and limits: Of the top 100 tumor clones, median roughly 60 were in adjacent lung, more than 25 among its top 100.

Nonneoplastic adjacent lung devoid of atypia was obtained no less than 2 cm from the tumor margin. Assay: immunoSEQ multiplex PCR; the TCRdb copy retains only in-frame clones and omits some. This sample has 2,500 to 3,500 clones, with around 30% found just once. Details on this clone: Its target is not known.

This CDR3 is 14 amino acids long. V was cut by 8 bases and J by 2 bases, with 16 bases left in between. The germline V gene encodes CDR1 MNHGY and CDR2 SAAAGT. This clonotype was sampled from a woman aged 40-75 years with stage I lung adenocarcinoma. J is TRBJ2-7 and V is TRBV6-8; no definite D call. Specimen: normal lung tissue next to the tumor, collected before any cancer treatment. CDR3: CASRRSPTAYEQYF. CDR3 nucleotide sequence: TGTGCCAGCCGTCGGAGTCCCACCGCCTACGAGCAGTACTTC.